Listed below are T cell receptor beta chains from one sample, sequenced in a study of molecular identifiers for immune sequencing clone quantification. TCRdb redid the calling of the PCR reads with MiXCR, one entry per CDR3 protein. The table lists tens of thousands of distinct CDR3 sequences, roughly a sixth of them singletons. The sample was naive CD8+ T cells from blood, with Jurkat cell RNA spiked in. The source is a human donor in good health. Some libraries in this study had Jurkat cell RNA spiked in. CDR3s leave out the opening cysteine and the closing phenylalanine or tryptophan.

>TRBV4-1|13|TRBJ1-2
ASSHAPGATSGYT
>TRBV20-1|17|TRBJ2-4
SARITGTSGENAKNIQY
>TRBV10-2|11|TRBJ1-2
ASSVPGPTGYT
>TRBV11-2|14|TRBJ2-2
ASTPGWAKIAGELF
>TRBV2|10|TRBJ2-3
ASSDFMDTQY
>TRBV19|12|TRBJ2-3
ASSFGTSTYTQY
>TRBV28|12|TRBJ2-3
ASSETLEADTQY
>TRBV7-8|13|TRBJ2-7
ASSLVAGVSYEQY
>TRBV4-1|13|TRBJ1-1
ASSQEGGWGTEAF
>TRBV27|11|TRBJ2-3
ASSLVRQDTQY
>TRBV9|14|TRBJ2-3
ASSVGLAEITDTQY